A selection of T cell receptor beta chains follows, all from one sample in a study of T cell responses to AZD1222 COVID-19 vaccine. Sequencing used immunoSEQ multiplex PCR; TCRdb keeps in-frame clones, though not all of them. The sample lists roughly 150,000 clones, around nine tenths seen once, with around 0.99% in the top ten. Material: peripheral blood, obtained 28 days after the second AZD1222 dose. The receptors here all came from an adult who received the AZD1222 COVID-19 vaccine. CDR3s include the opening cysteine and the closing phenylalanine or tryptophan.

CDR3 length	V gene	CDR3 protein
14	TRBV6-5	CASSSAGSTGELFF
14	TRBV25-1	CASSRSENTGELFF
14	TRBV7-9	CASSLRAAYTEAFF
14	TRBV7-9	CASSTGLGPSEQYF
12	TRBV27	CASSLPAHPAFF
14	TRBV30	CAWSPQTVHYGYTF
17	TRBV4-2	CASSQERSGGSTDTQYF
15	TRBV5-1	CASSTWDGTYNEQFF
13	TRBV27	CASSFSRIYGYTF
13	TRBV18	CASSPLQFYEQYF
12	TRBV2	CASVEGASGYTF
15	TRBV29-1	CSAVPGGTYNSPLHF
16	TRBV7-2	CASSLEAGRGNQPQHF
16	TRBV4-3	CASSLGGSSPYNEQFF
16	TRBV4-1	CASSQPLRGGKNIQYF
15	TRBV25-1	CASSELGTDSYGYTF
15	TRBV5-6	CASSRSHQGFTEAFF
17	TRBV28	CASSLWASGGITDTQYF
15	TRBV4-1	CASSHSPDRAYEQYF
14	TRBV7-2	CASSSPGGYNEQFF
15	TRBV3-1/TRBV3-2	CASSQVQDGANVLTF
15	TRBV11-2	CASSAFQGLVGELFF
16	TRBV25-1	CASSGGRQFYNSPLHF
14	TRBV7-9	CASSLGVIETEAFF
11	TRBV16	CASSQFTEAFF
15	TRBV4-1	CASSDVQGAYSEAFF
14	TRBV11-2	CASSFLGPQYEQFF
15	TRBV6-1	CASSELRGVNQPQHF
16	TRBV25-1	CASSESRTGVSYEQYF
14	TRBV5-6	CASSLGTRSGELFF
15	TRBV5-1	CASSGTGVQKSPLHF
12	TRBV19	CASSIGQNEQYF
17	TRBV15	CATSTRTSGGLRYEQYF
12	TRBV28	CASSTPTGAEYF
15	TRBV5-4	CASSLAGNSYNEQFF
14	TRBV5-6	CASSSGAAGNTIYF
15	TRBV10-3	CAISESRPPYNEQFF
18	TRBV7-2	CASTSTGGWGSYNSPLHF
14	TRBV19	CASSRGQGTGGYTF
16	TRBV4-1	CASSQSNTDSSYEQYF
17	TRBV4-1	CASSQAPRQGPRQPQHF
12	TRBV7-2	CASSSKGNTIYF
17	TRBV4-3	CASSQGPPDGRNEKLFF
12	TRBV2	CASSEAGFTQYF
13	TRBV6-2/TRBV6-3	CASSYLQQETQYF
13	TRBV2	CASSTRQGASYTF
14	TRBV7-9	CASSSRGANTEAFF
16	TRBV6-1	CASSDHRLLTPYGYTF
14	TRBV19	CASSGSGSGNTIYF
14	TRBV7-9	CASSSAASNSPLHF
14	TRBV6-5	CASLGPGANSPLHF
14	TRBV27	CASSPGTPDTEAFF
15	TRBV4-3	CASSQDLYSNQPQHF
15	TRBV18	CASSPSSSYNSPLHF
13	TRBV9	CASSVAPAGQYTF
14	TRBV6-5	CASSYVEGGDGYTF
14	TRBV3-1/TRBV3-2	CASSPLSGSQPQHF